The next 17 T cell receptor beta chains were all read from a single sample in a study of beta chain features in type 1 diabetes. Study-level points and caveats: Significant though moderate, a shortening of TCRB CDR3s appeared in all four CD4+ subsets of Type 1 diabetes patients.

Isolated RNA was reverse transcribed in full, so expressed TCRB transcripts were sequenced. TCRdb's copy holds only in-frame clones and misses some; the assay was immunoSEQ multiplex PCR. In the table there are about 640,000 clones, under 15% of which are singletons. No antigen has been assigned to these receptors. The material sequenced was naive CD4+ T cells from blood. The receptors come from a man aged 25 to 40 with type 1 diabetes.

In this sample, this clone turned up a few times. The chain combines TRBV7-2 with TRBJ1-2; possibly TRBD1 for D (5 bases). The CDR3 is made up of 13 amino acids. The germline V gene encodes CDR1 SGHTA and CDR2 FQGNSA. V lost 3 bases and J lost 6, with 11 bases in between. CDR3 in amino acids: CASSFRGADGYTF. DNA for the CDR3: TGTGCCAGCAGCTTTCGAGGGGCGGATGGCTACACCTTC.

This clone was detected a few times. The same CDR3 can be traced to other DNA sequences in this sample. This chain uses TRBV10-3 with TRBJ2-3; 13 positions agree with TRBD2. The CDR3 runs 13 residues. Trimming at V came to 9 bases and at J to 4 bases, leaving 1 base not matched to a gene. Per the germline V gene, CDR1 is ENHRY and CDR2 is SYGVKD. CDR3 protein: CAITSGGADTQYF. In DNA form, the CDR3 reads TGTGCCATTACTAGCGGGGGGGCAGATACGCAGTATTTT.

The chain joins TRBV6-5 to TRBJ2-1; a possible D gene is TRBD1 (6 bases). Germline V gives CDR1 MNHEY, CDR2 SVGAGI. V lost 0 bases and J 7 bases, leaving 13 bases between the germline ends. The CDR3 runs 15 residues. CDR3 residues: CASSYSRQGLNEQFF. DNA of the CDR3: TGTGCCAGCAGTTACTCGAGGCAGGGGCTGAATGAGCAGTTCTTC.

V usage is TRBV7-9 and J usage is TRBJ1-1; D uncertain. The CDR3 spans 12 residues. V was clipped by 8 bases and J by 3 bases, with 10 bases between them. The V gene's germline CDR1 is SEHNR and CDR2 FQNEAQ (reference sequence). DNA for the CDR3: TGTGCCAGCGCCCAGGCCCACACTGAAGCTTTCTTT. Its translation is CASAQAHTEAFF.

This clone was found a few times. In nucleotides, the CDR3 is TGTGCCAGCAGTTACAATGACTTGACTGAGCAGTTCTTC. This codes for CASSYNDLTEQFF. The chain couples TRBV2 to TRBJ2-1; D is undetermined. V was cut by 5 bases and J by 9 bases, with 14 bases left in between. The germline V gene encodes CDR1 SNHLY and CDR2 FYNNEI. The length of the CDR3 is 13 residues.

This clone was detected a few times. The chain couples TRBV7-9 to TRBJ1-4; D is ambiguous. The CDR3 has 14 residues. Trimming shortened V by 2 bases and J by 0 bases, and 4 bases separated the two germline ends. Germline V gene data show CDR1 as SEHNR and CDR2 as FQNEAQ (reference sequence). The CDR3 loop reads CASSLSSTNEKLFF. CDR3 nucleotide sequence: TGTGCCAGCAGCTTAAGTTCAACTAATGAAAAACTGTTTTTT.

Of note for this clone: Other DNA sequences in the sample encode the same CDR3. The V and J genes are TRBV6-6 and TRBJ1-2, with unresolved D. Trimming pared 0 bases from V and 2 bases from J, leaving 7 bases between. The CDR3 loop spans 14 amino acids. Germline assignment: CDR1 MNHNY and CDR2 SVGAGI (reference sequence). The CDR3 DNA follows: TGTGCCAGCAGTTACTCGACCGGGAACTATGGCTACACCTTC. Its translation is CASSYSTGNYGYTF.

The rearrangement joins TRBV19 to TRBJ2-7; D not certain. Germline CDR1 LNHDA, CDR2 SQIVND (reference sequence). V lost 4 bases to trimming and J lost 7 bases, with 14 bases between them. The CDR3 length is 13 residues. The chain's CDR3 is CASSTSSEWEQYF. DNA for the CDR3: TGTGCCAGTAGTACAAGTTCGGAATGGGAGCAGTACTTC.

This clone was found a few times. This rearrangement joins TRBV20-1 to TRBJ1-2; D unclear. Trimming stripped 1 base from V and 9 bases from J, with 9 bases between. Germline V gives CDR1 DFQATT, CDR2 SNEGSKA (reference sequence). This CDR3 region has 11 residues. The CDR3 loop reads CSARGGSRYTF. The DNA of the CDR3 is TGCAGTGCTAGAGGGGGATCGCGCTACACCTTC.

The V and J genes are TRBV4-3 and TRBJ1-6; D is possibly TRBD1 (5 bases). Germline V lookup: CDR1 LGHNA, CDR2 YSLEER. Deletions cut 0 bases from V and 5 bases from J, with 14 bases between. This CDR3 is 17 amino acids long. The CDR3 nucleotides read TGCGCCAGCAGCCAAGATGCAGGGCAGAGGAATAATTCACCCCTCCACTTT. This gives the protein CASSQDAGQRNNSPLHF.

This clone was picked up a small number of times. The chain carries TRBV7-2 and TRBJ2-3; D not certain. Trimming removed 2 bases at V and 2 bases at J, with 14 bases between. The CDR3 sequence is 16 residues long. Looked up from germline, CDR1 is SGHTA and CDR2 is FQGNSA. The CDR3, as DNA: TGTGCCAGCAGCTTAAATTTCCGGGTGCACACAGATACGCAGTATTTT. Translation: CASSLNFRVHTDTQYF.

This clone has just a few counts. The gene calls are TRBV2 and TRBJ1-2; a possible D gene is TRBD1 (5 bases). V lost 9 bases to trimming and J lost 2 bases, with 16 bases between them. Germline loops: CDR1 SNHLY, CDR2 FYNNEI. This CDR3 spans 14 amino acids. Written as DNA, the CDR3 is TGTGCCAGTTCTTCCGGGACGGTCAACTATGGCTACACCTTC. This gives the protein CASSSGTVNYGYTF.

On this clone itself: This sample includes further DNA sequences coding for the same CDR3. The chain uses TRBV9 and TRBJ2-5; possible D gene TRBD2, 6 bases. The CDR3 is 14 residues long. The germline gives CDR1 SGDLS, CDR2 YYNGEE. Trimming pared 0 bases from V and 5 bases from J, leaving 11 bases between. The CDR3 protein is CASSVGEGRETQYF. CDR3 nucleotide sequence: TGTGCCAGCAGCGTAGGAGAGGGGAGGGAGACCCAGTACTTC.

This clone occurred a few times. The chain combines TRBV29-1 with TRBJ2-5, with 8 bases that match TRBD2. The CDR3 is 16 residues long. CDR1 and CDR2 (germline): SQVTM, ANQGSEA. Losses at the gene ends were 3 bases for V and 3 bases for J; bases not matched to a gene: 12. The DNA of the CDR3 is TGCAGCGTTGATCCCCTCCAAAGCGGGGGAAAAGAGACCCAGTACTTC. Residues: CSVDPLQSGGKETQYF.

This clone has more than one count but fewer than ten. CDR3 DNA: TGTGCCAGCAGTTTAGGGACAGCGGGTGGCTACACCTTC. Protein: CASSLGTAGGYTF. The V call is TRBV6-5, the J call TRBJ1-2; the match to TRBD1 covers 7 bases. CDR1 MNHEY and CDR2 SVGAGI come from the germline V gene. V was pared by 4 bases and J by 7 bases, with 6 bases of the junction left unmatched. CDR3 size: 13 residues.

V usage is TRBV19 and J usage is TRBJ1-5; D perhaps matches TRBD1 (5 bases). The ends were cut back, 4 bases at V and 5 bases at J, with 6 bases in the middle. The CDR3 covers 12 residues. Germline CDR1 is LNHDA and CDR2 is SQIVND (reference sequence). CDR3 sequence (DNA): TGTGCCAGTAGTAGCAGGGATCAGCCCCAGCATTTT. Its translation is CASSSRDQPQHF. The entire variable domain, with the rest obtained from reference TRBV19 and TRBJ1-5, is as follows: DGGITQSPKYLFRKEGQNVTLSCEQNLNHDAMYWYRQDPGQGLRLIYYSQIVNDFQKGDIAEGYSVSREKKESFPLTVTSAQKNPTAFYLCASSSRDQPQHFGDGTRLSIL.

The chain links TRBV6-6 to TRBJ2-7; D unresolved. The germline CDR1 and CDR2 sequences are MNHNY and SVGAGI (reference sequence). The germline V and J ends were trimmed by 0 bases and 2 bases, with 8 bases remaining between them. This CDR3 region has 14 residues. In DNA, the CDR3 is TGTGCCAGCAGTTACTCGGACGGAGCCTACGAGCAGTACTTC. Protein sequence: CASSYSDGAYEQYF.